These 23 T cell receptor beta chains share one sample of origin, sequenced in a study of OX40 agonist ivuxolimab in advanced cancers. Measured with immunoSEQ multiplex PCR; TCRdb has only the in-frame clones, and not every one. Here the sample spans 50,000 to 70,000 clones, more than 75% being singletons. The material was CD4+ or CD8+ T cells sorted from blood, obtained in a trial of the OX40 agonist ivuxolimab. The receptors were gathered from an adult with an advanced solid tumor such as melanoma, head and neck, liver or kidney cancer.

The gene calls are TRBV11-2 and TRBJ2-3, with D possibly being TRBD1 (5 bases). The V gene's germline CDR1 is SGHAT and CDR2 FQNNGV. Trimming shortened V by 7 bases and J by 0 bases, and 14 bases separated the two germline ends. The CDR3 covers 15 residues. The CDR3 region is CASTHLGQSTDTQYF. The CDR3 DNA reads as TGTGCCAGCACACATCTGGGGCAGAGCACAGATACGCAGTATTTT. Using reference TRBV11-2 and TRBJ2-3 for the parts outside the CDR3, the full variable domain is EAGVAQSPRYKIIEKRQSVAFWCNPISGHATLYWYQQILGQGPKLLIQFQNNGVVDDSQLPKDRFSAERLKGVDSTLKIQPAKLEDSAVYLCASTHLGQSTDTQYFGPGTRLTVL.

The chain joins TRBV2 to TRBJ1-1; TRBD1 aligns across 9 bases. CDR1 and CDR2 (germline): SNHLY, FYNNEI. Unmatched junction bases numbered 3, after V lost 8 bases and J lost 2 bases. This CDR3 is 13 amino acids long. CDR3 sequence reads: CASRDRANTEAFF. The CDR3 nucleotides are TGTGCCAGCCGGGACAGGGCTAACACTGAAGCTTTCTTT.

The chain carries TRBV19 and TRBJ2-7, with D possibly being TRBD1 or TRBD2 (6 bases each). V lost 0 bases, J lost 0 bases, and 12 bases lay in between. The CDR3 runs 16 residues. Germline CDR1 and CDR2: LNHDA and SQIVND (reference sequence). CDR3: CASSIEGGPSSYEQYF. CDR3 nucleotide sequence: TGTGCCAGTAGTATAGAAGGGGGGCCAAGCTCCTACGAGCAGTACTTC.

V usage is TRBV9 and J usage is TRBJ2-1; D call uncertain. Trimming left V 4 bases short and J 3 bases short, with 14 bases between. Germline loops: CDR1 SGDLS, CDR2 YYNGEE. The CDR3 spans 15 residues. The CDR3 protein is CASSPPGPLYNEQFF. The CDR3 DNA reads as TGTGCCAGCAGCCCACCGGGTCCCCTCTACAATGAGCAGTTCTTC.

The V call is TRBV27, the J call TRBJ2-3; perhaps D is TRBD1 or TRBD2 (5 bases each). Trimming removed 6 bases at V and 2 bases at J, with 15 bases between. The CDR3 sequence is 15 residues long. Looked up from germline, CDR1 is MNHEY and CDR2 is SMNVEV (reference sequence). The CDR3 here is CASSPQLGDTDTQYF. CDR3 coding DNA: TGTGCCAGCAGCCCACAACTGGGGGACACAGATACGCAGTATTTT.

The chain couples TRBV10-2 to TRBJ2-1; the D gene is possibly TRBD1 (5 bases). The length of the CDR3 is 17 residues. Deletions cut 0 bases from V and 0 bases from J, with 12 bases between. CDR1 is WSHSY, CDR2 SAAADI, per germline. CDR3 nucleotide sequence: TGCGCCAGCAGTGAGTCGATGGGGCAGAGCTCCTACAATGAGCAGTTCTTC. Its translation: CASSESMGQSSYNEQFF.

The chain carries TRBV5-1 and TRBJ1-1, with D unresolved. The CDR3 has 15 residues. Germline V gene data show CDR1 as SGHRS and CDR2 as YFSETQ. Trimming pared 4 bases from V and 11 bases from J, leaving 24 bases between. The CDR3 sequence: CASSPTGGPLGSAFF. The CDR3 DNA sequence: TGCGCCAGCAGCCCGACGGGAGGACCACTAGGCTCGGCTTTCTTT. Full variable domain (rest looked up from reference TRBV5-1 and TRBJ1-1): KAGVTQTPRYLIKTRGQQVTLSCSPISGHRSVSWYQQTPGQGLQFLFEYFSETQRNKGNFPGRFSGRQFSNSRSEMNVSTLELGDSALYLCASSPTGGPLGSAFFGQGTRLTVV.

The rearrangement joins TRBV5-6 to TRBJ2-7; D is possibly TRBD1 (5 bases). Between the trimmed V and J ends, which lost 4 bases and 0 bases, there was a span of 8 bases. The CDR3 runs 13 residues. Germline V gives CDR1 SGHDT, CDR2 YYEEEE. CDR3 nucleotide sequence: TGTGCCAGCAGCCCGCAGGGCTCCTACGAGCAGTACTTC. Protein product: CASSPQGSYEQYF.

A remark on this clone: The CDR3 end shows no conserved phenylalanine or tryptophan, and so a read error is likely. V usage is TRBV19 and J usage is TRBJ1-6; possible D gene TRBD1, 6 bases. Between the trimmed V and J ends, which lost 7 bases and 6 bases, there was a span of 16 bases. The CDR3 loop spans 15 amino acids. Germline V CDR1 and CDR2: LNHDA, SQIVND (reference sequence). CDR3 sequence: CASNPGWGANSPLHL. The CDR3 DNA reads TGTGCCAGTAACCCTGGTTGGGGGGCTAATTCACCCCTCCACCTT.

The rearrangement joins TRBV2 to TRBJ2-1; tentatively, D is TRBD1 or TRBD2 (5 bases each). CDR1 is SNHLY, CDR2 FYNNEI, per germline. Trimming shortened V by 3 bases and J by 0 bases, and 15 bases separated the two germline ends. The CDR3 sequence is 17 residues long. The CDR3 coding sequence is TGTGCCAGCAGTGAGAGGGACCCCCTAGACTCCTACAATGAGCAGTTCTTC. Its protein product is CASSERDPLDSYNEQFF.

The chain has TRBV11-2 and TRBJ2-3, with D possibly TRBD1 on 6 matching bases. The CDR3 has 15 amino acids. Per the germline V gene, CDR1 is SGHAT and CDR2 is FQNNGV. V lost 5 bases, J lost 1 base, and 13 bases lay in between. CDR3 region: CASSPGERGTDTQYF. The CDR3 nucleotides read TGTGCCAGCAGCCCAGGGGAACGTGGCACAGATACGCAGTATTTT.

This chain uses TRBV16 with TRBJ1-2; perhaps TRBD1 as D (6 bases). The CDR3 extends over 15 amino acids. Germline V CDR1 and CDR2: KGHSY, FQNENV. V lost 4 bases and J 7 bases, leaving 19 bases between the germline ends. The CDR3 is CASSPGDLPNAGYTF. CDR3 sequence (DNA): TGTGCCAGCAGCCCAGGGGACTTACCCAATGCTGGCTACACCTTC.

The chain couples TRBV4-3 to TRBJ2-2; D ambiguous. Deletions cut 8 bases from V and 5 bases from J, with 12 bases between. Per germline, CDR1 LGHNA and CDR2 YSLEER. The length of the CDR3 is 13 residues. Written as DNA, the CDR3 is TGCGCCAGCGCCCCGCTTGTAACCGGGGAGCTGTTTTTT. It is translated as CASAPLVTGELFF.

The chain combines TRBV5-4 with TRBJ2-1; 8 bases match TRBD1. Germline loops: CDR1 SGHNT, CDR2 YYREEE (reference sequence). The CDR3 has 15 amino acids. The trim removed 4 bases at V and 8 bases at J, leaving 11 bases unmatched. The CDR3 DNA is TGTGCCAGCAGCCCCAGGACAGGGAAGGGCGATGAGCAGTTCTTC. It codes for CASSPRTGKGDEQFF.

The genes are TRBV5-8 and TRBJ2-7, with a possible D match to TRBD2 (5 bases). V was cut by 0 bases and J by 5 bases, with 15 bases left in between. This CDR3 spans 15 amino acids. The germline V gene has CDR1 SGHTS and CDR2 YDEGEE. CDR3 sequence reads: CASSLESGILNEQYF. In DNA form, the CDR3 reads TGTGCCAGCAGCTTGGAATCGGGGATCCTAAACGAGCAGTACTTC.

The genes are TRBV6-6 and TRBJ2-5; D is perhaps TRBD2 (6 bases). The V gene lost 2 bases and the J gene lost 1 base, with 11 bases spanning the gap. Per the germline V gene, CDR1 is MNHNY and CDR2 is SVGAGI (reference sequence). CDR3 length: 15 residues. In nucleotides, the CDR3 is TGTGCCAGCAGTTACGACGTGGGGGGCCAAGAGACCCAGTACTTC. It specifies CASSYDVGGQETQYF.

The chain is built from TRBV6-6 and TRBJ1-3; the D is unclear. The V gene lost 1 base and the J gene lost 5 bases, with 12 bases spanning the gap. The CDR3 contains 15 residues. Germline V gives CDR1 MNHNY, CDR2 SVGAGI (reference sequence). As DNA, the CDR3 is TGTGCCAGCAGTTACTATGAGACATCGCGAAACACCATATATTTT. Encoded protein: CASSYYETSRNTIYF.

The chain is built from TRBV27 and TRBJ2-6; 7 positions agree with TRBD1. Per the germline V gene, CDR1 is MNHEY and CDR2 is SMNVEV (reference sequence). V trimming: 3 bases; J trimming: 0 bases; junction bases outside the gene matches: 5. The CDR3 totals 17 residues. CDR3 residues: CASSFARGSSGANVLTF. Written as DNA, the CDR3 is TGTGCCAGCAGTTTCGCCAGGGGGAGCTCTGGGGCCAACGTCCTGACTTTC.

The V gene is TRBV7-9, the J gene TRBJ1-2, with D possibly being TRBD1 (6 bases). The CDR3 is made up of 16 amino acids. The germline gives CDR1 SEHNR, CDR2 FQNEAQ (reference sequence). V dropped 4 bases and J dropped 5 bases, with 20 bases sitting between them. The CDR3 loop reads CASSSPGEGVTYGYTF. The CDR3 bases are TGTGCCAGCAGCTCTCCCGGGGAGGGGGTGACATATGGCTACACCTTC.

This chain connects TRBV15 to TRBJ1-1; D gene unclear. Trimming cost V 8 bases and J 3 bases, with 10 bases left between them. CDR3 size: 12 residues. CDR1 and CDR2 (germline): LNHNV, YYDKDF (reference sequence). The CDR3: CATSGPYTEAFF. The CDR3 DNA reads as TGTGCCACCTCCGGACCTTACACTGAAGCTTTCTTT. Full variable domain (missing parts from reference TRBV15 and TRBJ1-1): DAMVIQNPRYQVTQFGKPVTLSCSQTLNHNVMYWYQQKSSQAPKLLFHYYDKDFNNEADTPDNFQSRRPNTSFCFLDIRSPGLGDTAMYLCATSGPYTEAFFGQGTRLTVV.

The chain combines TRBV7-8 with TRBJ2-3; D is uncertain. V was shortened by 4 bases and J by 7 bases, with 6 bases between the two germline ends. The CDR3 runs 11 residues. Germline CDR1 reads SGHVS; CDR2 reads FQNEAQ. The CDR3 is CASSSYHTQYF. In DNA form, the CDR3 reads TGTGCCAGCAGCTCTTACCATACGCAGTATTTT. Together with reference TRBV7-8 and TRBJ2-3, the CDR3 gives the full variable domain: GAGVSQSPRYKVAKRGQDVALRCDPISGHVSLFWYQQALGQGPEFLTYFQNEAQLDKSGLPSDRFFAERPEGSVSTLKIQRTQQEDSAVYLCASSSYHTQYFGPGTRLTVL.

This clone appeared a single time. The chain couples TRBV5-6 to TRBJ1-1; a weak D match, TRBD1 (6 bases). CDR1 SGHDT and CDR2 YYEEEE come from the germline V gene. Trimming pared 0 bases from V and 1 base from J, leaving 16 bases between. This CDR3 is 17 amino acids long. CDR3 loop: CASSLVGTSLKNTEAFF. Written as DNA, the CDR3 is TGTGCCAGCAGCTTGGTTGGGACATCCCTCAAGAACACTGAAGCTTTCTTT.

This clone was detected only a few times. The rearrangement joins TRBV7-6 to TRBJ1-5; D unclear. CDR3 length equals 11 residues. The germline V gene has CDR1 SGHVS and CDR2 FNYEAQ. V dropped 5 bases and J dropped 11 bases, with 10 bases sitting between them. CDR3 nucleotide sequence: TGTGCCAGCAGCCCGCAGAAGACCCAGCATTTT. Translation: CASSPQKTQHF.